This TCR beta chain was profiled in a study of tumor and adjacent non-tumor tissue in lung cancer (dated by TCRdb to between 2017 and 2018). About the study as a whole: By cancer type, the cohort comprised 12 to 13 adenocarcinoma patients, a couple of squamous cell carcinoma patients and 1 small cell lung cancer patient. Among the approximately 15 patients, ages ranged from roughly 30 to 76 years, some ten were men and 5 were women, and disease was TNM stage I to III. Sequencing generated a total of around 120 million productive TCRbeta reads, averaging approximately 3.8 million reads per sample. The study compared bulk TCRbeta repertoires from lung tumor tissue and matched distant non-tumor lung tissue of over 13 lung cancer patients. For each patient, one tumor sample and one normal lung sample were taken, giving approximately 30 paired specimens that underwent TCRbeta CDR3 sequencing.

RNA was extracted from bulk unsorted tissue and checked for quality with a NanoDrop ND-1000 and an Agilent 2100. For the normal lung samples, distant non-tumor tissue was collected more than 3 cm away from the tumor edge. All donors had newly diagnosed lung cancer, had not received prior chemotherapy, and were admitted for thoracic surgery in China between August and November 2014. Anyone who had undergone radiotherapy or chemotherapy before, or who had another cancer at the same time, was left out of the study. Pieces of surgical tissue measuring roughly 1-2.2 cm3 were kept in RNAlater solution and held at -80 degrees C until needed. Including the terminal cysteine and phenylalanine, the CDR3 comprises 12 residues. The CDR3 DNA has 36 bases and is translated from base 1. In the germline V gene, CDR1 corresponds to SGHVS and CDR2 to FQNEAQ. V was cut back by 3 bases and J by 3 bases, leaving a gap of 6 bases between them.

The research as a whole found: Because peripheral blood was not sequenced, blood TCRbeta repertoires in the lung cancer patients of the study were not examined. The methods do not name the sequencing platform or mention unique molecular identifiers. Significantly higher TCR diversity was found in younger patients, and higher tumor TCR diversity was associated with shorter overall and disease-free survival. Tumor tissue showed significantly greater TCR diversity (inverse Simpson) than normal lung tissue (approximately 400 vs 170, P = 0.0075, Mann-Whitney U test). The top 100 clones accounted for a significantly larger cumulative portion of the repertoire in normal lung than in tumor tissue. The cohort had only roughly 14 patients, and the authors noted that larger samples and more detailed clinical data are needed.

Details on this clonotype: Its cognate antigen has yet to be identified. No base-level quality is on record; no much larger clone is a single base apart.

The library was generated by multiplex PCR. The reads were generated on an Illumina HiSeq 2500. TCRbeta libraries were constructed through three rounds of nested PCR with primers (Table S4) according to protocols modified from ARM-PCR. Before sequencing, PCR products in the 200-500 bp range were cut out of the gel and cleaned up using the QIAquick gel extraction kit. As for the original processing: Trimmomatic was used to clean the reads, FLASH was used to merge the reads into complete CDR3 sequences, and MiTCR was used to assign the reads to V(D)J germline segments. Clonal diversity was computed as the inverse Simpson's index with VDJtools. Productive reads were defined as in-frame sequences without a premature stop codon. The public reads were reprocessed in TCRdb via fastp at Q25 and MiXCR, keeping in-frame beta chains. When rows share a CDR3 protein, they turn into one entry using the most common DNA and genes. TCRdb, not the original authors, processed these V and J calls. The sample table records about 67,000 distinct CDR3 sequences; around three quarters of these occur just once. The ten largest clones represent 45% of the sample.

What was sequenced was distant non-tumor lung tissue. The chain employs TRBV7-8 and TRBJ2-7; too little of a D gene remains to name it. This sequence originates from a man between 60 and 75 years old with non-small cell lung cancer. The DNA sequence is TGTGCCAGCAGCTTCCTCGACTACGAGCAGTACTTC. This sequence encodes CASSFLDYEQYF.